This TCR beta chain was sequenced for a study of blood T cell repertoires in COVID-19. Study-wide background: Samples of COVID-19 (acute and convalescent) were obtained from the United States, Italy and Spain. In each case, the material was cDNA or gDNA derived from T cells, B-cell-depleted T cells, or PBMCs.

From germline, CDR1 is SGHDT and CDR2 YYEEEE. This CDR3 is built from 15 residues. With V trimmed by 7 bases and J by 14 bases, 16 bases remained unmatched. As originally analysed: Amplification with reference gene primers provided the estimates of nucleated cell counts. Here immunoSEQ multiplex PCR was the method, and the copy in TCRdb shows in-frame clones only, minus some. Clonal size and the V and J genes are those of that table, whereas D and trimming came from the DNA. The profile covers 100,000 to 150,000 clones, with 80% to 95% appearing a single time and 2.1% taken by the ten largest. The sequence derives from a man aged 50 or older with COVID-19, enrolled during active disease. The V gene is TRBV5-6, the J gene TRBJ2-1; 12 nucleotides line up with TRBD2. Sample: peripheral blood. CDR3: CASVRLASGRAVEFF. CDR3 nucleotides: TGTGCCAGCGTAAGGCTGGCTAGCGGGAGGGCGGTGGAGTTCTTC.